The present entry profiles one T cell receptor beta chain with its context. The method was immunoSEQ multiplex PCR; TCRdb's version includes in-frame clones alone and lacks a portion of them. This table holds roughly 200,000 clones, over 55% found once. This record belongs to a study of cytotoxic CD8 clonotypes in ibrutinib-treated CLL. The CDR3 sequence is 15 residues long. Unmatched junction bases numbered 11, after V lost 7 bases and J lost 6 bases. Germline V gene lookup returns CDR1 SNHLY and CDR2 FYNNEI. The chain is built from TRBV2 and TRBJ1-5; 8 bases align to TRBD1. The sequences come from PBMCs, collected after 24 months of ibrutinib treatment. The source is a human donor with chronic lymphocytic leukemia. The CDR3 reads CASTRESGGGQPQHF. The CDR3 bases are TGTGCCAGCACTAGGGAGTCAGGGGGCGGTCAGCCCCAGCATTTT.